The 29 T cell receptor beta chains reported below all come from one sample, sequenced in a study of T cells in Graves' hyperthyroidism and ophthalmopathy. The source material, RNA transcripts, was used to amplify TCR beta CDR3 regions. When the TCR CDR3 underwent first-round RT-PCR, the HTBI primer set was used. TCRdb redid the calling of the multiplex PCR reads with MiXCR, one entry per CDR3 protein. The sample has about 760,000 distinct CDR3 sequences; 30% to 40% are singletons. Sequencing used blood. The receptor source for this set is a woman in her thirties or forties with Graves' hyperthyroidism.

This clonotype was seen a handful of times. The CDR3 DNA reads as TGTGCCAGCAGTTCTGGCGGTCCAGAGACCCAGTACTTC. Translated: CASSSGGPETQYF. The chain uses TRBV27 and TRBJ2-5; D is ambiguous. From germline, CDR1 is MNHEY and CDR2 SMNVEV (reference sequence). V was shortened by 4 bases and J by 4 bases, with 10 bases between the two germline ends. The CDR3 totals 13 residues.

The chain's CDR3 is CASSARGQGGEKLFF. The DNA of the CDR3 is TGTGCCAGCAGCGCCCGGGGACAGGGTGGGGAAAAACTGTTTTTT. The V call is TRBV7-2, the J call TRBJ1-4; 9 bases are a match to TRBD1. V lost 5 bases and J lost 8; bases outside the gene matches: 9. The V gene's germline CDR1 is SGHTA and CDR2 FQGNSA. The length of the CDR3 is 15 residues.

This chain connects TRBV6-5 to TRBJ1-1; the D gene is possibly TRBD1 (5 bases). This CDR3 contains 16 residues. Germline V lookup: CDR1 MNHEY, CDR2 SVGAGI. Trimming stripped 7 bases from V and 0 bases from J, with 18 bases between. CDR3 sequence: CASIKPPRGLNTEAFF. In DNA, the CDR3 is TGTGCCAGCATCAAGCCGCCTAGGGGCCTGAACACTGAAGCTTTCTTT.

This clonotype showed up many times. CDR3 protein: CASSAQGAQDTEAFF. CDR3 coding DNA: TGTGCCAGCAGTGCACAGGGGGCGCAGGACACTGAAGCTTTCTTT. This sequence joins TRBV6-5 and TRBJ1-1; 9 bases line up with TRBD1. The CDR3 has 15 amino acids. V trimming: 5 bases; J trimming: 3 bases; junction bases outside the gene matches: 7. Germline V gives CDR1 MNHEY, CDR2 SVGAGI.

For this clonotype: A junction boundary mismatches the germline segment, possibly from a read error. The chain joins TRBV19 to TRBJ2-7; maybe TRBD2 (6 bases). The CDR3 is 15 residues long. Germline V gene data show CDR1 as LNHDA and CDR2 as SQIVND (reference sequence). CDR3 amino acids: CAGSNSPLGGYEQYF. The CDR3 DNA reads TGTGCCGGTAGTAACAGCCCCCTAGGAGGGTACGAGCAGTACTTC.

The CDR3 is CASSQPQGWVDTEAFF. For the CDR3, the DNA is TGTGCCAGCAGCCAACCCCAGGGTTGGGTAGACACTGAAGCTTTCTTT. The J gene is TRBJ1-1, the V gene TRBV6-2 or TRBV6-3; maybe TRBD1 (5 bases). CDR3 length: 16 residues. Trimming took 6 bases from V and 3 from J, leaving 20 bases between them. CDR1 is MNHEY, CDR2 SVGEGT, per germline.

This clonotype was detected ten times or more. The V call is TRBV7-8, the J call TRBJ1-5; 8 bases match TRBD1. With V trimmed by 1 base and J by 6 bases, 8 bases remained unmatched. The V gene's germline CDR1 is SGHVS and CDR2 FQNEAQ. This CDR3 spans 16 amino acids. The CDR3 spells CASSLGRTGLVQPQHF. The CDR3 DNA sequence: TGTGCCAGCAGCTTAGGGAGGACAGGGTTGGTTCAGCCCCAGCATTTT.

J is TRBJ1-1 and V is TRBV5-4, with D perhaps TRBD1 (5 bases). Germline V gene lookup returns CDR1 SGHNT and CDR2 YYREEE (reference sequence). The CDR3 length is 14 residues. V gave up 4 bases and J gave up 1 base, with 11 bases separating them. CDR3 DNA sequence: TGTGCCAGCAGCCCGGGACTCTCGAACACTGAAGCTTTCTTT. This codes for CASSPGLSNTEAFF.

To note about this clonotype: This may be a read error, as it is one base from a much larger clone. The rearrangement joins TRBV7-8 to TRBJ1-2; no clear D gene. The length of the CDR3 is 12 residues. Trimming took 2 bases from V and 6 from J, leaving 7 bases between them. Germline V lookup: CDR1 SGHVS, CDR2 FQNEAQ. CDR3 sequence reads: CASSLPFNGYTF. The CDR3 coding sequence is TGTGCCAGCAGCTTACCCTTCAATGGCTACACCTTC. The full variable domain, rest sourced from reference TRBV7-8 and TRBJ1-2, is GAGVSQSPRYKVAKRGQDVALRCDPISGHVSLFWYQQALGQGPEFLTYFQNEAQLDKSGLPSDRFFAERPEGSVSTLKIQRTQQEDSAVYLCASSLPFNGYTFGSGTRLTVV.

CDR3 coding DNA: TGTGCCAGCTTGGACGGGAGCGAGCAGTACTTC. It is translated as CASLDGSEQYF. This chain connects TRBV18 to TRBJ2-7, with a possible D match to TRBD2 (6 bases). Germline-derived CDR1 and CDR2 are KGHSH and LQKENI. This CDR3 has 11 amino acids. Between the trimmed V and J ends, which lost 7 bases and 6 bases, there was a span of 10 bases.

Comment on this clonotype: Lacking the conserved final phenylalanine or tryptophan, this CDR3 likely reflects a read error. Because the CDR3's place on the DNA is in doubt, the DNA is left out and the CDR3 is given as listed by TCRdb. The chain employs TRBV6-5 and TRBJ2-5; the table calls TRBD2, which could not be checked here. The CDR3 is made up of 10 amino acids, end residues included. The germline gives CDR1 MNHEY, CDR2 SVGAGI. This CDR3 reads CAISESTVAG.

A few counts support this clonotype. The junction differs from germline at one of its ends, possibly a read error. The V call is TRBV5-5, the J call TRBJ2-6, with TRBD2 as a possible D gene (6 bases). This CDR3 is 19 amino acids long. CDR1 SGHKS and CDR2 YYEKEE come from the germline V gene (reference sequence). In DNA form, the CDR3 reads TGCGCCAGCACCTTTTCAGGAAATGGAGGGTTCTCTGGGGCCAACGTCCTGACTTTC. Encoded protein: CASTFSGNGGFSGANVLTF.

This clonotype showed up just once. The gene calls are TRBV6-1 and TRBJ1-4, with 7 bases lining up with TRBD1. With 3 bases clipped from V and 8 bases from J, the junction kept 18 bases outside the gene matches. Germline V lookup: CDR1 MNHNS, CDR2 SASEGT. The CDR3 length is 18 residues. The DNA of the CDR3 is TGTGCCAGCAGTGACATACCGGGTAGGGGGCAGGAGGACGAAAAACTGTTTTTT. It encodes CASSDIPGRGQEDEKLFF.

Details on this clonotype: Given a much more abundant clone one base away, this may be a read error. This chain connects TRBV7-8 to TRBJ2-2; 10 bases match TRBD1. Unmatched junction bases numbered 3, after V lost 5 bases and J lost 0 bases. Per the germline V gene, CDR1 is SGHVS and CDR2 is FQNEAQ. The CDR3 loop spans 16 amino acids. The CDR3 sequence: CASSPTGGPNTGELFF. DNA of the CDR3: TGTGCCAGCAGCCCGACAGGGGGCCCGAACACCGGGGAGCTGTTTTTT.

This clonotype was seen a handful of times. The chain carries TRBV7-2 and TRBJ2-2, with 7 positions matching TRBD1. The V gene end was trimmed by 5 bases and the J gene end by 3 bases; junction bases not matched to a gene: 6. The CDR3 is made up of 15 amino acids. CDR1 is SGHTA, CDR2 FQGNSA, per germline. The CDR3 here is CASSNAGTDTGELFF. CDR3 in DNA: TGTGCCAGCAGCAACGCCGGGACAGACACCGGGGAGCTGTTTTTT.

This clonotype was detected a few times. This CDR3 is CASSRTSMGQETYEQYF. CDR3 nucleotide sequence: TGTGCCAGCAGCCGGACGTCGATGGGACAGGAGACCTACGAGCAGTACTTC. J is TRBJ2-7 and V is TRBV11-3; TRBD1 matches 8 bases. The CDR3 loop spans 17 amino acids. Trimming removed 5 bases from V and 2 bases from J; junction bases left unmatched: 14. Germline CDR1 and CDR2: SGHNT and YENEEA. The full variable domain, with the rest looked up from reference TRBV11-3 and TRBJ2-7, is EAGVVQSPRYKIIEKKQPVAFWCNPISGHNTLYWYLQNLGQGPELLIRYENEEAVDDSQLPKDRFSAERLKGVDSTLKIQPAELGDSAVYLCASSRTSMGQETYEQYFGPGTRLTVT.

This chain uses TRBV7-9 with TRBJ1-5; D is undetermined. CDR3 length equals 14 residues. The germline V and J ends were trimmed by 1 base and 7 bases, with 11 bases remaining between them. Looked up from germline, CDR1 is SEHNR and CDR2 is FQNEAQ (reference sequence). The CDR3 here is CASSLDGVGQPQHF. CDR3 coding DNA: TGTGCCAGCAGCTTAGATGGGGTTGGGCAGCCCCAGCATTTT.

Note on this clonotype: This may come from a read error, since a much larger clone is one base off. This chain links TRBV7-8 with TRBJ2-7; TRBD2 agrees at 8 bases. The germline gives CDR1 SGHVS, CDR2 FQNEAQ. The CDR3 covers 15 residues. V was pared by 6 bases and J by 5 bases, with 12 bases of the junction left unmatched. The DNA of the CDR3 is TGTGCCAGCAGGTGGCTAGCGGGTTACTTCCACGAGCAGTACTTC. It encodes CASRWLAGYFHEQYF.

Ten or more counts support this clonotype. The rearrangement uses TRBV9 and TRBJ2-5; unclear D gene. This CDR3 is built from 13 residues. Germline CDR1 SGDLS, CDR2 YYNGEE. The V gene lost 1 base and the J gene lost 5 bases, with 9 bases spanning the gap. The DNA of the CDR3 is TGTGCCAGCAGCGTAAGCGTATCGGAGACCCAGTACTTC. This codes for CASSVSVSETQYF.

J is TRBJ2-2 and V is TRBV6-5, with 11 bases fitting TRBD1. With 2 bases clipped from V and 3 bases from J, the junction kept 2 bases outside the gene matches. The CDR3 sequence is 16 residues long. CDR1 is MNHEY, CDR2 SVGAGI, per germline. The CDR3 sequence: CASSYGDRGDTGELFF. The CDR3 DNA follows: TGTGCCAGCAGTTACGGGGACAGGGGGGACACCGGGGAGCTGTTTTTT.

The V gene is TRBV12-3 or TRBV12-4, the J gene TRBJ1-1, with D perhaps TRBD1 (5 bases). This CDR3 comprises 13 residues. V was clipped by 6 bases and J by 5 bases, with 13 bases between them. CDR3 in amino acids: CASRETGETEAFF. The CDR3 nucleotides read TGTGCCAGCAGGGAAACGGGGGAAACTGAAGCTTTCTTT.

This chain connects TRBV7-9 to TRBJ1-1; D is uncertain. The germline V gene encodes CDR1 SEHNR and CDR2 FQNEAQ (reference sequence). CDR3 size: 13 residues. V was trimmed by 3 bases and J by 3 bases, leaving 8 bases between them. The CDR3 nucleotides read TGTGCCAGCAGCTTTCGGGGTTACACTGAAGCTTTCTTT. Its translation: CASSFRGYTEAFF.

For this clonotype: This could be a read error, since a much larger clone is one nucleotide away. The gene calls are TRBV20-1 and TRBJ1-2; 7 bases fit TRBD1. V dropped 6 bases and J dropped 6; count of bases not matched to a gene: 4. The CDR3 runs 11 residues. Germline loops: CDR1 DFQATT, CDR2 SNEGSKA (reference sequence). The CDR3 coding sequence is TGCAGTGCGGCAGGGGGTGATGGCTACACCTTC. This sequence encodes CSAAGGDGYTF.

This sequence joins TRBV2 and TRBJ2-7; 8 bases line up with TRBD2. This CDR3 spans 13 amino acids. Germline V gives CDR1 SNHLY, CDR2 FYNNEI. V shed 4 bases and J 6 bases; nucleotides not matched to a gene: 5. The DNA of the CDR3 is TGTGCCAGCAGTGGACTAGCGTCTATCGAGCAGTACTTC. It is translated as CASSGLASIEQYF.

This clonotype appeared once. J is TRBJ2-7 and V is TRBV20-1; TRBD1 matches 10 bases. Germline lookup yields CDR1 DFQATT and CDR2 SNEGSKA (reference sequence). This CDR3 has 14 amino acids. V trimming: 6 bases; J trimming: 4 bases; junction bases outside the gene matches: 9. CDR3 region: CSATLGTGAYEQYF. As DNA, the CDR3 is TGCAGTGCCACCTTAGGGACAGGGGCTTACGAGCAGTACTTC.

The chain has TRBV10-1 and TRBJ2-6; no clear D gene. Germline values: CDR1 WNHNN, CDR2 SYGVQD (reference sequence). This CDR3 is built from 14 residues. V was cut by 2 bases and J by 4 bases, with 6 bases left in between. Written as DNA, the CDR3 is TGCGCCAGCAGTGAGGGACCCGGGGCCAACGTCCTGACTTTC. Amino acids: CASSEGPGANVLTF.

The V and J genes are TRBV5-8 and TRBJ1-3, with TRBD1 as a possible D gene (6 bases). Germline V CDR1 and CDR2: SGHTS, YDEGEE. The V and J ends lost 4 bases and 0 bases respectively, with 11 bases between them. There are 15 residues in the CDR3. In DNA, the CDR3 is TGTGCCAGCAGCCTTAAGGGGGGCTCTGGAAACACCATATATTTT. Translated, it gives CASSLKGGSGNTIYF.

This clonotype has a handful of counts. The V and J genes are TRBV9 and TRBJ2-2; the match to TRBD1 covers 8 bases. J was trimmed by 5 bases and V by 4 bases; bases with no gene match: 13. Germline CDR1 SGDLS, CDR2 YYNGEE. This CDR3 has 17 amino acids. Written as DNA, the CDR3 is TGTGCCAGCAGCCAAGCAGGCAGGGGGCCTATGACCGGGGAGCTGTTTTTT. It codes for CASSQAGRGPMTGELFF.

This clonotype was detected ten times or more. This chain links TRBV10-3 with TRBJ2-2; no definite D call. Germline V CDR1 and CDR2: ENHRY, SYGVKD. The CDR3 totals 14 residues. The V end lost 1 base, the J end lost 7 bases, and 10 bases lay between the germline ends. This chain's CDR3 is CAISELETRGELFF. DNA of the CDR3: TGTGCCATCAGTGAGTTAGAAACACGCGGGGAGCTGTTTTTT.